The sequence of this TCR beta chain was determined in a study of blood T cell repertoires in COVID-19. The overall study: Acute and convalescent COVID-19 samples came from the United States, Italy and Spain. PBMCs, B-cell-depleted T cells, or T cells provided the cDNA or gDNA that made up the material.

Original methodology: Nucleated cell number was recorded as an estimate derived from reference gene primer amplification. The method was immunoSEQ multiplex PCR; TCRdb's version includes in-frame clones alone and lacks a portion of them. The DNA gave D and trimming, while V, J and clone size come from that table. The profile shows about 250,000 clones, approximately 85% of them singletons. V was pared by 4 bases and J by 7 bases, with 16 bases of the junction left unmatched. In germline, CDR1 is ENHRY, CDR2 SYGVKD. CDR3 size: 18 residues. The Seattle site enrolled patients during active infection and followed them longitudinally.

The chain links TRBV10-3 to TRBJ1-2; 12 bases agree with TRBD1. The sample consisted of peripheral blood. The TCR originated in a man in his forties or fifties with COVID-19, enrolled during active disease. The CDR3 bases are TGTGCCATCAGTGGTGGGACACTCCCGGGACAGGGGGCCTCTGGCTACACCTTC. Its translation is CAISGGTLPGQGASGYTF.